This T cell receptor beta chain was obtained from a study of control samples from healthy donors and cancer patients. The V and J ends lost 5 bases and 2 bases respectively, with 9 bases between them. Germline CDR1 reads MDHEN; CDR2 reads SYDVKM. The CDR3 runs 13 residues. Data came from immunoSEQ multiplex PCR; TCRdb stores just in-frame clones and leaves some out. This sample has about 130,000 clones, with around nine tenths found just once. This TCR came from a man in his fifties or sixties in good health. The chain couples TRBV28 to TRBJ1-1; no clear D gene. Source material: blood. CDR3 residues: CASSLWGNTEAFF. In nucleotides, the CDR3 is TGTGCCAGCAGTCTTTGGGGAAACACTGAAGCTTTCTTT.